This passage covers 17 T cell receptor beta chains from one sample sequenced in a study of T cell responses to AZD1222 COVID-19 vaccine (dated by TCRdb to the early 2020s). The sample's time point, from its label and the paper: about 28 days (+/-7) after the second vaccine dose. The protocol used for the library was the immunoSEQ multiplex PCR assay. Not all clones reach the TCRdb copy of this immuneACCESS table, which keeps in-frame sequences only. Checked studies attribute under half of the gap to unresolved V genes and leave the rest unexplained. The sample records fewer than 90,000 clones, about 89% of which are singletons. The top ten clonotypes cover roughly 10% of the sample. The sequences come from peripheral blood, collected 28 days after the second AZD1222 dose. These receptors all come from an adult who received the AZD1222 COVID-19 vaccine.

The chain uses TRBV6-2 or TRBV6-3 and TRBJ2-5; D may match TRBD1 or TRBD2 (5 bases each). The CDR3 sequence is 15 residues long. With 2 bases removed from V and 4 bases from J, the gap between germline ends came to 14 bases. Germline CDR1 and CDR2: MNHEY and SVGEGT. Here the CDR3 reads CASSYASSGRETQYF. CDR3 bases: TGTGCCAGCAGTTACGCGTCCTCGGGGCGAGAGACCCAGTACTTC.

This chain connects TRBV12-3 or TRBV12-4 to TRBJ2-7, with a tentative D call TRBD1 (6 bases). There are 12 residues in the CDR3. Trimming pared 3 bases from V and 7 bases from J, leaving 10 bases between. CDR3: CASSFPGEEQYF. Here the CDR3 DNA reads TGTGCCAGCAGTTTCCCAGGGGAGGAGCAGTACTTC.

The rearrangement links TRBV5-4 to TRBJ2-5; possibly TRBD2 for D (6 bases). The CDR3 has 13 amino acids. Trimming left V 10 bases short and J 2 bases short, with 15 bases between. Germline V gene data show CDR1 as SGHNT and CDR2 as YYREEE (reference sequence). The CDR3 bases are TGTGCCGGAGGGGCGGGGCTTCAAGAGACCCAGTACTTC. It yields the protein CAGGAGLQETQYF.

In its sample, this clone was seen once. This chain connects TRBV18 to TRBJ1-2; D is unresolved. In germline, CDR1 is KGHSH, CDR2 LQKENI. V was trimmed by 2 bases and J by 7 bases, leaving 11 bases between them. There are 13 residues in the CDR3. The CDR3 is CASSPGGMGGYTF. As DNA, the CDR3 is TGTGCCAGCTCACCAGGAGGGATGGGTGGCTACACCTTC.

In this sample, this clone turned up once. The chain recombines TRBV27 with TRBJ1-5, with TRBD1 matching over 8 bases. V lost 5 bases and J lost 1; bases outside the gene matches: 1. The germline V gene encodes CDR1 MNHEY and CDR2 SMNVEV (reference sequence). CDR3 length: 14 residues. CDR3 protein: CASSRQGSNQPQHF. The CDR3 nucleotides read TGTGCCAGCAGTAGACAGGGGAGCAATCAGCCCCAGCATTTT.

The V call is TRBV6-5, the J call TRBJ2-7, with a weak D call TRBD1 (6 bases). The V end was cut by 7 bases, the J end by 0 bases, with 16 bases between. The CDR3 runs 15 residues. Germline CDR1 is MNHEY and CDR2 is SVGAGI. CDR3 region: CASTDGTSPSYEQYF. The CDR3 coding sequence is TGTGCCAGCACCGACGGGACATCTCCCTCCTACGAGCAGTACTTC.

V gene TRBV5-4 combines with J gene TRBJ1-2; D gene ambiguous. The germline V gene has CDR1 SGHNT and CDR2 YYREEE (reference sequence). Between the trimmed V and J ends, which lost 4 bases and 0 bases, there was a span of 10 bases. The length of the CDR3 is 14 residues. The CDR3 DNA sequence: TGTGCCAGCAGCGTGTGGTCCCCTAACTATGGCTACACCTTC. Encoded protein: CASSVWSPNYGYTF.

The rearrangement uses TRBV5-1 and TRBJ1-1; the D gene is possibly TRBD1 (6 bases). CDR1 and CDR2 (germline): SGHRS, YFSETQ. The CDR3 consists of 12 residues. V was clipped by 0 bases and J by 11 bases, with 11 bases between them. CDR3 in DNA: TGCGCCAGCAGCTTGGACAGGGTCAAGGCTTTCTTT. This gives the protein CASSLDRVKAFF.

The rearrangement joins TRBV7-2 to TRBJ1-3; D gene unclear. The V end lost 1 base, the J end lost 1 base, and 11 bases lay between the germline ends. The CDR3 has 16 amino acids. In germline, CDR1 is SGHTA, CDR2 FQGNSA. This CDR3 reads CASSLVSLGSGNTIYF. DNA of the CDR3: TGTGCCAGCAGCTTAGTTTCCTTGGGGTCTGGAAACACCATATATTTT. Supplemented by reference TRBV7-2 and TRBJ1-3, the full variable domain reads GAGVSQSPSNKVTEKGKDVELRCDPISGHTALYWYRQSLGQGLEFLIYFQGNSAPDKSGLPSDRFSAERTGGSVSTLTIQRTQQEDSAVYLCASSLVSLGSGNTIYFGEGSWLTVV.

The CDR3 region has the DNA TGTGCCAGCAAACCTGACGGGGAAAAACTGTTTTTT. This translates into CASKPDGEKLFF. The V and J genes are TRBV2 and TRBJ1-4; D unresolved. Trimming took off 7 bases at V and 8 bases at J, with 11 bases between the two ends. The CDR3 is 12 amino acids. CDR1 and CDR2 (germline): SNHLY, FYNNEI.

The rearrangement joins TRBV7-3 to TRBJ2-7, with TRBD2 matching over 7 bases. The junction had 7 bases not matched to a gene; V was cut back by 5 bases and J by 3 bases. Germline CDR1 is SGHTA and CDR2 is FQGTGA. CDR3 length equals 14 residues. CDR3 bases: TGTGCCAGCAGCCCGGGGGGTAACCTCTACGAGCAGTACTTC. This gives the protein CASSPGGNLYEQYF. The full variable domain, its missing parts supplied by reference TRBV7-3 and TRBJ2-7, is GAGVSQTPSNKVTEKGKYVELRCDPISGHTALYWYRQSLGQGPEFLIYFQGTGAADDSGLPNDRFFAVRPEGSVSTLKIQRTERGDSAVYLCASSPGGNLYEQYFGPGTRLTVT.

V and J are TRBV10-2 and TRBJ2-5, with 7 bases fitting TRBD1. The CDR3 has 14 amino acids. After removal of 9 bases from V and 1 base from J, the junction contained 8 bases not matched to a gene. The germline V gene has CDR1 WSHSY and CDR2 SAAADI. This CDR3 is CASKGGESQETQYF. The CDR3 coding sequence is TGCGCCAGTAAAGGGGGCGAAAGCCAAGAGACCCAGTACTTC.

This clone showed up just once. The chain has TRBV5-8 and TRBJ1-5, with D unresolved. This CDR3 has 16 amino acids. Germline-derived CDR1 and CDR2 are SGHTS and YDEGEE. V was shortened by 1 base and J by 0 bases, with 11 bases between the two germline ends. The CDR3 protein is CASSLYSGDSNQPQHF. The CDR3 nucleotides read TGTGCCAGCAGCTTGTACTCCGGGGATAGCAATCAGCCCCAGCATTTT.

V is TRBV12-5 and J is TRBJ1-2; 12 bases agree with TRBD1. Germline V gene sequence: CDR1 LGHNT, CDR2 FRNRAP. J gave up 6 bases and V 5 bases, and 4 bases lay outside the gene matches. The CDR3 length is 14 residues. The CDR3 bases are TGTGCTAGTGGTCACGGGGACAGGGGGCATGGCTACACCTTC. Amino acid sequence: CASGHGDRGHGYTF.

V usage is TRBV30 and J usage is TRBJ1-6; the match to TRBD1 covers 7 bases. This CDR3 comprises 14 residues. The V segment lost 0 bases and the J segment 7 bases; nucleotides outside the gene matches: 3. Germline V gives CDR1 GTSNPN, CDR2 SVGIG (reference sequence). The CDR3 loop is CAWSVTGANSPLHF. CDR3 DNA: TGTGCCTGGAGTGTAACAGGGGCAAATTCACCCCTCCACTTT.

This clone was recorded once. This sequence joins TRBV3-1 (or the pseudogene TRBV3-2) and TRBJ2-5; D is possibly TRBD1 (6 bases). The germline CDR1 and CDR2 sequences are LGHDT and YNNKEL (reference sequence). The V end lost 5 bases, the J end lost 5 bases, and 18 bases lay between the germline ends. The CDR3 contains 15 residues. The CDR3 here is CASSTRGVPRETQYF. CDR3 in DNA: TGTGCCAGCAGCACCAGGGGCGTCCCCAGGGAGACCCAGTACTTC.

The chain is built from TRBV11-2 and TRBJ2-7; 9 bases align to TRBD1. The V gene's germline CDR1 is SGHAT and CDR2 FQNNGV. V lost 6 bases to trimming and J lost 9 bases; unmatched junction nucleotides: 18. This CDR3 is 16 amino acids long. This chain's CDR3 is CASRPSSGTGILRQYF. CDR3 nucleotide sequence: TGTGCCAGCAGACCATCCTCCGGGACAGGGATCCTCAGGCAGTACTTC.